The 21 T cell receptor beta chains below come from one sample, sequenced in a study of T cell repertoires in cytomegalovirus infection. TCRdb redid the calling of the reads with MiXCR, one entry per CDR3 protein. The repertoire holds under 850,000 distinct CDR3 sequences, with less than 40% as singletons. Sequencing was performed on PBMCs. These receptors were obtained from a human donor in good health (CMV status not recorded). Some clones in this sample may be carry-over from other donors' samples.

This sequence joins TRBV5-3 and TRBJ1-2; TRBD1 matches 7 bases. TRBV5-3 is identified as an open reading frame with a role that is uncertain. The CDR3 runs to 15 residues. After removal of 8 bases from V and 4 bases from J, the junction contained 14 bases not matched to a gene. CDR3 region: CASRGQGVTSYGYTF. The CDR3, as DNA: TGTGCCAGTAGGGGGCAGGGGGTGACTAGCTATGGCTACACCTTC.

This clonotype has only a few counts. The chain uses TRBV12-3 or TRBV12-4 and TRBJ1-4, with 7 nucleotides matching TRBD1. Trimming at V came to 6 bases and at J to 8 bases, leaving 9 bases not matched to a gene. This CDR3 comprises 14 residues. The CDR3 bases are TGTGCCAGCAGCTCTCGACAGGGTGGGGAAAAACTGTTTTTT. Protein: CASSSRQGGEKLFF.

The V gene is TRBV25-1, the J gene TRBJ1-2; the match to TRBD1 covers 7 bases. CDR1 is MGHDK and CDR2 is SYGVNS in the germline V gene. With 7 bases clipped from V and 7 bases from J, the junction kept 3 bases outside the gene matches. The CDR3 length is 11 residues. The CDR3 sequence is CASMAGGGYTF. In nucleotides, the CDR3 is TGTGCCAGCATGGCAGGGGGTGGCTACACCTTC.

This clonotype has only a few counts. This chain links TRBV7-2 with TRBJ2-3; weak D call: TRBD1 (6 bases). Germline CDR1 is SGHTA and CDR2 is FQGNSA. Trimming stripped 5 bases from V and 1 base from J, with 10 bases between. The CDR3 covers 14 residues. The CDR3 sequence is CASSQDRRTDTQYF. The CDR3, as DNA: TGTGCCAGCAGCCAGGACAGACGCACAGATACGCAGTATTTT.

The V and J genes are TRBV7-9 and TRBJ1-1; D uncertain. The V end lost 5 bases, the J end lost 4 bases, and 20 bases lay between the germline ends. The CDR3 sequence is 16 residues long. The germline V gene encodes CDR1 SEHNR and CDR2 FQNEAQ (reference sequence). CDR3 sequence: CASSPWAGRGVTEAFF. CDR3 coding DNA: TGTGCCAGCAGCCCCTGGGCAGGCCGTGGCGTCACTGAAGCTTTCTTT. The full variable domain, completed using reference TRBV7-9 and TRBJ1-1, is DTGVSQNPRHKITKRGQNVTFRCDPISEHNRLYWYRQTLGQGPEFLTYFQNEAQLEKSRLLSDRFSAERPKGSFSTLEIQRTEQGDSAMYLCASSPWAGRGVTEAFFGQGTRLTVV.

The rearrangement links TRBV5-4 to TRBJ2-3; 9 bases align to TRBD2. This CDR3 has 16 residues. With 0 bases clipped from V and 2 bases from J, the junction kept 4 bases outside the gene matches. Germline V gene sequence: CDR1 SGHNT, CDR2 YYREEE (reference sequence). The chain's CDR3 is CASSLAGLANTDTQYF. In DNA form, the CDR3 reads TGTGCCAGCAGCTTGGCGGGACTAGCAAACACAGATACGCAGTATTTT.

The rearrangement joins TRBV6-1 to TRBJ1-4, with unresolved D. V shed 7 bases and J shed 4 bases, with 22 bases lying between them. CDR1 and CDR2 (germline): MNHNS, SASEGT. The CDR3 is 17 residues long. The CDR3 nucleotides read TGTGCCAGCATCAAGCGCGGCAGAGATTTTAATAATGAAAAACTGTTTTTT. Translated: CASIKRGRDFNNEKLFF.

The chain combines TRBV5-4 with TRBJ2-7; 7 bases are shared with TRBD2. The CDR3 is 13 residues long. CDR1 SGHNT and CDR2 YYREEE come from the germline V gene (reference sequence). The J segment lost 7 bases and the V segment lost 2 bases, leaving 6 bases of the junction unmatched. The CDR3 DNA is TGTGCCAGCAGCTTCGGACTAGGCAGGGAGCAGTACTTC. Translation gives CASSFGLGREQYF.

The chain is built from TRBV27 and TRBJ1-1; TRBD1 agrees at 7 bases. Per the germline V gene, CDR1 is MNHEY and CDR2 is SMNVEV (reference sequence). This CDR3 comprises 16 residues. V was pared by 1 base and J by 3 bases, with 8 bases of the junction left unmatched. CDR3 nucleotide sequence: TGTGCCAGCAGTTTATGGTGGAGGGGGCAAGACACTGAAGCTTTCTTT. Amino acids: CASSLWWRGQDTEAFF.

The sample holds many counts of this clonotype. Here the CDR3 DNA reads TGTGCCAGCAGCCGAGGGGGTTTTTACCCCACAGATACGCAGTATTTT. Its translation: CASSRGGFYPTDTQYF. The chain has TRBV7-2 and TRBJ2-3, with D possibly matching TRBD1 (6 bases). Trimming took 5 bases from V and 2 from J, leaving 17 bases between them. The CDR3 length is 16 residues. Looked up from germline, CDR1 is SGHTA and CDR2 is FQGNSA.

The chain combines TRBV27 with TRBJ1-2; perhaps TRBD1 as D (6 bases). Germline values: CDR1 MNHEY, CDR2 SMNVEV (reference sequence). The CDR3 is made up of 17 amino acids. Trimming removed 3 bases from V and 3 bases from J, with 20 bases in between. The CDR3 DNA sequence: TGTGCCAGCAGTTTCAGGCATCGACCAGGGGTCGACTATGGCTACACCTTC. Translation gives CASSFRHRPGVDYGYTF.

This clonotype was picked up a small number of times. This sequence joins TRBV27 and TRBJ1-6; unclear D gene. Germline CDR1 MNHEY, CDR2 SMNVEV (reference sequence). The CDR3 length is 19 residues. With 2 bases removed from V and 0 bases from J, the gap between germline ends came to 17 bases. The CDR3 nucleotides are TGTGCCAGCAGTTTAGCCCGGTTGGGCAGTAGCTCCTATAATTCACCCCTCCACTTT. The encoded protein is CASSLARLGSSSYNSPLHF.

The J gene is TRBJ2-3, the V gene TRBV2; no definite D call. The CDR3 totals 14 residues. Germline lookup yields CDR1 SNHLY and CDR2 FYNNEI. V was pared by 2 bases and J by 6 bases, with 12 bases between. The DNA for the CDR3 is TGTGCCAGCAGTGAAATAATGGGCCACGATACGCAGTATTTT. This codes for CASSEIMGHDTQYF.

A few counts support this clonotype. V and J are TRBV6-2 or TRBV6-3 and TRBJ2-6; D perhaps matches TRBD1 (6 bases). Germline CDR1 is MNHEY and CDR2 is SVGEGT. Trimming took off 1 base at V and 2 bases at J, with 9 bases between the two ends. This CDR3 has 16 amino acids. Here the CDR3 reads CASSYFDRPGANVLTF. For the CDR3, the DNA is TGTGCCAGCAGTTACTTCGACAGGCCTGGGGCCAACGTCCTGACTTTC.

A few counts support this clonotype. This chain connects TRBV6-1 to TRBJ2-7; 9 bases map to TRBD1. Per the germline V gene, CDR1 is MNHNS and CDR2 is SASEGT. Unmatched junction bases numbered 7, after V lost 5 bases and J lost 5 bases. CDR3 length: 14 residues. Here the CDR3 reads CASSQDRGNDEQYF. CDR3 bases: TGTGCCAGCAGTCAGGACAGGGGCAATGACGAGCAGTACTTC.

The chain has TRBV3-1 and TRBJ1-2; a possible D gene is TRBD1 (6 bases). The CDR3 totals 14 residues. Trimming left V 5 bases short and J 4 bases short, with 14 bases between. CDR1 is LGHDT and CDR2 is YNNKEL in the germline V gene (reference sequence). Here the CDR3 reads CASSLGQTSYGYTF. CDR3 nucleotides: TGTGCCAGCAGCTTAGGACAGACTAGCTATGGCTACACCTTC. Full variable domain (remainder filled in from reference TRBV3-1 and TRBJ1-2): DTAVSQTPKYLVTQMGNDKSIKCEQNLGHDTMYWYKQDSKKFLKIMFSYNNKELIINETVPNRFSPKSPDKAHLNLHINSLELGDSAVYFCASSLGQTSYGYTFGSGTRLTVV.

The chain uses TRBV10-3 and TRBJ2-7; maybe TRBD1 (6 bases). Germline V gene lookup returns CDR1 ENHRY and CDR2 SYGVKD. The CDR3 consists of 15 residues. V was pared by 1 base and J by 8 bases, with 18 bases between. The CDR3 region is CAISEWDKGPTKQYF. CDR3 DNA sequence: TGTGCCATCAGTGAGTGGGACAAGGGACCCACCAAGCAGTACTTC.

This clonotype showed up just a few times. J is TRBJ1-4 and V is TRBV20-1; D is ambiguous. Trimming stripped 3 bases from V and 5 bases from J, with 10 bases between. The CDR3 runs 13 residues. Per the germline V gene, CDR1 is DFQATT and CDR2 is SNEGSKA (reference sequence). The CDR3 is CSASPDLNEKLFF. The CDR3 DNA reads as TGCAGTGCTAGTCCGGACTTAAATGAAAAACTGTTTTTT.

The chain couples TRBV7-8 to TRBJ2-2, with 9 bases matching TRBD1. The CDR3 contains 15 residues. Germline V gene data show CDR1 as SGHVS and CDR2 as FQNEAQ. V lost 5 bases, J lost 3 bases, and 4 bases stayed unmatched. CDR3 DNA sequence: TGTGCCAGCAGCCCGAGGACAGGGGACACCGGGGAGCTGTTTTTT. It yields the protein CASSPRTGDTGELFF.

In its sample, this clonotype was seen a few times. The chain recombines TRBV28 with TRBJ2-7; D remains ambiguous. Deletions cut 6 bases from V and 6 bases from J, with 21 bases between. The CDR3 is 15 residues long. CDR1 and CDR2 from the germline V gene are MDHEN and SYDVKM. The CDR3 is CASSSQGNGPSEQYF. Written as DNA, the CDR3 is TGTGCCAGCAGCTCACAAGGAAATGGTCCTTCCGAGCAGTACTTC.

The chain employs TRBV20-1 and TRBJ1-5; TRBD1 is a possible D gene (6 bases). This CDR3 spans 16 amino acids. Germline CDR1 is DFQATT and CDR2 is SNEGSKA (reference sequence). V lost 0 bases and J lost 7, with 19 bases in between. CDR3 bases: TGCAGTGCTAGAGAGGGCGGCCCGGGGGCTCGGCAGCCCCAGCATTTT. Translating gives CSAREGGPGARQPQHF.